The clone carrying this TCR beta chain showed up many times. The sample originates from a study of regulatory T cells in long-lasting Graves disease. Unmatched junction bases numbered 10, after V lost 8 bases and J lost 4 bases. This CDR3 is 15 amino acids long. Germline loops: CDR1 MNHNS, CDR2 SASEGT. Time point: newly diagnosed GD, antithyroid drugs for less than 3 months. From PBMCs, RNA was extracted and then used to make the TCR library. For TCR beta, libraries came from iRepertoire HTBI primers and Arm-PCR of CDR3 regions. TCRdb fed the multiplex PCR reads into MiXCR, producing one record per CDR3 protein. This sample has 580,000 or so distinct CDR3 sequences, with roughly a sixth found just once. This sample was shared with a second study, whose subject was T cells in Graves' hyperthyroidism and ophthalmopathy.

The origin of this receptor is a man aged 18 to 30 with Graves disease. The sequencing used peripheral blood mononuclear cells (PBMCs), collected at new diagnosis, from a patient treated with antithyroid drugs. The rearrangement joins TRBV6-1 to TRBJ2-7; 11 nucleotides agree with TRBD1. CDR3 amino acids: CASSGHGTGGYEQYF. The CDR3, as DNA: TGTGCCAGCTCGGGCCACGGGACAGGGGGTTACGAGCAGTACTTC.